One and the same sample provided the 4 T cell receptor beta chains below, sequenced in a study of CD8+CD57+ T cells in acquired aplastic anemia (dated by TCRdb to 2017 to 2018). Sequenced using an Illumina HiSeq 2000. Genomic DNA was used as template for profiling of TCR beta VDJ combinations and CDR3 sequences. Starting from the raw public reads, TCRdb applied fastp trimming at Q25, assembled clones with MiXCR and retained in-frame beta chains. Here each entry gathers all rows of one CDR3 protein and keeps the most common genes and DNA. In this sample the table shows a few hundred thousand distinct CDR3 sequences, 55% to 60% of which occur a single time. 8% of the sample belongs to the ten largest clones. The specimen was sorted CD4+, CD8+, or CD8+CD57+ T cells (not recorded which) from PBMCs. The receptor set was obtained from a human donor with severe aplastic anemia or a healthy control (not recorded which).

This chain links TRBV7-9 with TRBJ1-2, with a weak D call TRBD1 (5 bases). This CDR3 comprises 18 residues. Germline values: CDR1 SEHNR, CDR2 FQNEAQ (reference sequence). The V gene lost 1 base and the J gene lost 2 bases, with 20 bases spanning the gap. The CDR3 nucleotides are TGTGCCAGCAGCTTAGGGGGGGGTGAAGTAGGACCCAACTATGGCTACACCTTC. It encodes CASSLGGGEVGPNYGYTF.

This clonotype occurred many times. This chain uses TRBV29-1 with TRBJ2-1, with 10 bases aligning to TRBD1. Germline trimming cut 7 bases from V and 9 bases from J; bases unmatched to any gene: 12. The CDR3 has 14 residues. Germline V gives CDR1 SQVTM, CDR2 ANQGSEA. CDR3 bases: TGCAGCGCAAGGACAGGGGGGATAGGTGGTGAGCAGTTCTTC. Protein product: CSARTGGIGGEQFF.

The gene calls are TRBV7-8 and TRBJ2-1; TRBD2 matches at 7 bases. V lost 1 base, J lost 6 bases, and 9 bases stayed unmatched. Looked up from germline, CDR1 is SGHVS and CDR2 is FQNEAQ. The CDR3 is made up of 16 amino acids. The CDR3 DNA sequence: TGTGCCAGCAGCTTAGTCACAGCGGGGCGGCGCAATGAGCAGTTCTTC. Translation: CASSLVTAGRRNEQFF.

The chain combines TRBV7-8 with TRBJ1-1; 8 bases agree with TRBD1. V trimming: 6 bases; J trimming: 1 base; junction bases outside the gene matches: 4. The CDR3 loop spans 14 amino acids. From germline, CDR1 is SGHVS and CDR2 FQNEAQ. CDR3 in amino acids: CASSGDRPNTEAFF. The CDR3, as DNA: TGTGCCAGCAGTGGGGACAGGCCGAACACTGAAGCTTTCTTT.